This TCR beta chain was profiled in a study of blood T cell repertoires in COVID-19. Study-wide context: Samples came from the United States, Italy and Spain, spanning acute and convalescent COVID-19. T cells, B-cell-depleted T cells, or PBMCs provided the cDNA or gDNA that served as material.

Original processing notes: Estimated nucleated cell counts came from reference gene primer amplification. The method was immunoSEQ multiplex PCR; TCRdb's version includes in-frame clones alone and lacks a portion of them. V and J calls and clone size are copied from that table; D and trimming were computed from the DNA. The table has 130,000 to 150,000 clones, about 83% seen once. After removal of 0 bases from V and 5 bases from J, the junction contained 3 bases not matched to a gene. CDR3 length: 16 amino acids. CDR1 and CDR2 from the germline V gene are SGHVS and FNYEAQ. The chain recombines TRBV7-6 with TRBJ2-7; TRBD2 aligns across 14 bases. This TCR was recovered from a woman aged 45-65 years with active or convalescent COVID-19. Sequencing was done on a sample of peripheral blood. The CDR3 region has the DNA TGTGCCAGCAGCTTAGCAGGGGGACTAGCGGGAGACGAGCAGTACTTC. It yields the protein CASSLAGGLAGDEQYF. The variable domain in full, with the rest retrieved from reference TRBV7-6 and TRBJ2-7, is GAGVSQSPRYKVTKRGQDVALRCDPISGHVSLYWYRQALGQGPEFLTYFNYEAQQDKSGLPNDRFSAERPEGSISTLTIQRTEQRDSAMYRCASSLAGGLAGDEQYFGPGTRLTVT.